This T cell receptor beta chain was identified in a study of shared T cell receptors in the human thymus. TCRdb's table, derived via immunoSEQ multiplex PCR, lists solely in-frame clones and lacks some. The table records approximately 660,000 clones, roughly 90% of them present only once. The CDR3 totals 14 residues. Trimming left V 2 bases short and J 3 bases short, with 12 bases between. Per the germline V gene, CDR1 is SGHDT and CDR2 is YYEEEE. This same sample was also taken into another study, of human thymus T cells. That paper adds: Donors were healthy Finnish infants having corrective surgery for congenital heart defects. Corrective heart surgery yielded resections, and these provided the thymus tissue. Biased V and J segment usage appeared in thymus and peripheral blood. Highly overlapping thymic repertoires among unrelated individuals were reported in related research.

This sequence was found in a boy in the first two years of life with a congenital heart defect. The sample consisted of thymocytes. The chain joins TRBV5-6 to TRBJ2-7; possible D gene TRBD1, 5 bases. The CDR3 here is CASSLRGPYYEQYF. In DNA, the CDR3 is TGTGCCAGCAGCTTAAGGGGCCCTTACTACGAGCAGTACTTC.